A selection of T cell receptor beta chains follows, all from one sample in a study of chemoradiotherapy in HPV16-positive cancers. Sequenced by immunoSEQ multiplex PCR; TCRdb stores in-frame clones only, minus some. The table has some 34,000 clones, roughly 90% seen once. Sequenced here: blood, sampled from a patient who underwent chemoradiotherapy. These receptors all stem from a human donor with HPV-associated anogenital cancer. CDR3s include the opening cysteine and the closing phenylalanine or tryptophan. Fields, in order: V gene, J gene, CDR3 protein.

TRBV7-2	TRBJ1-2	CASSIQQGYGYTF
TRBV6-6	TRBJ1-2	CAADRAPVEGTLGYTF
TRBV11-3	TRBJ1-6	CASSYLSGAPNSPLHF
TRBV15	TRBJ2-7	CATRGEAYEQYF
TRBV5-1	TRBJ1-1	CASREPVRGTEAFF
TRBV29-1	TRBJ2-3	CSVGGLSTDTQYF
TRBV6-6	TRBJ1-5	CASSYGGGNQPQHF
TRBV5-8	TRBJ2-2	CASSRGLLNTGELFF
TRBV30	TRBJ1-5	CAWSEGFGQPQHF
TRBV4-2	TRBJ2-7	CASSLGTGGGYEQYF
TRBV7-3	TRBJ2-3	CASSLRTGTTDTQYF
TRBV19	TRBJ2-1	CASSGLAGGPWNEQFF
TRBV4-2	TRBJ2-3	CASSQLSGGASDTQYF
TRBV2	TRBJ2-7	CASVQELSSYEQYF
TRBV6-5	TRBJ1-4	CASRKGQVGEKLFF
TRBV4-1	TRBJ2-2	CASSQVIAGGNTGELFF
TRBV25-1	TRBJ1-6	CASKRGQESPLHF
TRBV4-2	TRBJ2-3	CASSQVLSFRAGRGTQYF
TRBV10-1	TRBJ2-7	CASSGDRGRAKQYF
TRBV5-1	TRBJ1-2	CASSLARQGHNYGYTF
TRBV29-1	TRBJ2-5	CSAGRQETQYF